One and the same sample provided the 28 T cell receptor beta chains below, sequenced in a study of T cell responses to AZD1222 COVID-19 vaccine. The method was immunoSEQ multiplex PCR; TCRdb's version includes in-frame clones alone and lacks a portion of them. Here the sample spans 150,000 to 200,000 clones, about 92% being singletons. Source: peripheral blood, taken 28 days after the second AZD1222 dose. The receptors shown here come from an adult who received the AZD1222 COVID-19 vaccine.

In its sample, this clone was seen once. The chain links TRBV28 to TRBJ2-1; D is perhaps TRBD2 (6 bases). CDR1 and CDR2 from the germline V gene are MDHEN and SYDVKM. The CDR3 extends over 14 amino acids. The V end was cut by 7 bases, the J end by 6 bases, with 16 bases between. The CDR3 region is CASTQGRRGNEQFF. The CDR3 region has the DNA TGTGCCAGCACCCAGGGAAGGCGGGGCAATGAGCAGTTCTTC.

This chain uses TRBV28 with TRBJ1-2, with 8 bases fitting TRBD1. This CDR3 is built from 16 residues. The trim removed 5 bases at V and 3 bases at J, leaving 11 bases unmatched. Germline-derived CDR1 and CDR2 are MDHEN and SYDVKM. CDR3 nucleotides: TGTGCCAGCAGTCCCCCGTTCACGACAGGGGACTATGGCTACACCTTC. Protein: CASSPPFTTGDYGYTF.

As for this clone: Other nucleotide sequences in the sample specify the same CDR3. The J gene is TRBJ1-5, the V gene TRBV15; no clear D gene. Per germline, CDR1 LNHNV and CDR2 YYDKDF (reference sequence). V lost 0 bases and J lost 7, with 7 bases in between. The CDR3 is 13 amino acids. The CDR3 nucleotides are TGTGCCACCAGCAGAGATCTAAACCAGCCCCAGCATTTT. Translated: CATSRDLNQPQHF.

This sequence joins TRBV4-1 and TRBJ1-2, with 7 nucleotides matching TRBD1. V dropped 1 base and J dropped 6; count of bases not matched to a gene: 5. CDR3 length equals 14 residues. Germline V CDR1 and CDR2: MGHRA, YSYEKL. This CDR3 reads CASSQGDRDDGYTF. Here the CDR3 DNA reads TGCGCCAGCAGCCAAGGAGACAGGGATGATGGCTACACCTTC.

The gene calls are TRBV5-1 and TRBJ1-1; 8 bases fit TRBD1. From germline, CDR1 is SGHRS and CDR2 YFSETQ. The ends lost 3 bases at V and 0 bases at J; junction bases unmatched: 1. This CDR3 has 14 amino acids. CDR3 in DNA: TGCGCCAGCAGCTGGACAGGGATGAACACTGAAGCTTTCTTT. Protein product: CASSWTGMNTEAFF. The variable domain in full, with the rest retrieved from reference TRBV5-1 and TRBJ1-1, is KAGVTQTPRYLIKTRGQQVTLSCSPISGHRSVSWYQQTPGQGLQFLFEYFSETQRNKGNFPGRFSGRQFSNSRSEMNVSTLELGDSALYLCASSWTGMNTEAFFGQGTRLTVV.

The chain is built from TRBV7-2 and TRBJ1-2, with D tentatively TRBD1 (6 bases). The CDR3 extends over 14 amino acids. Trimming took off 1 base at V and 7 bases at J, with 13 bases between the two ends. Germline V gene lookup returns CDR1 SGHTA and CDR2 FQGNSA. In nucleotides, the CDR3 is TGTGCCAGCAGCTTAGGGGGGGGACAACGTGGCTACACCTTC. Encoded protein: CASSLGGGQRGYTF.

This sequence joins TRBV7-3 and TRBJ2-7; 10 bases map to TRBD1. Unmatched junction bases numbered 0, after V lost 4 bases and J lost 3 bases. The CDR3 covers 13 residues. Germline V gene lookup returns CDR1 SGHTA and CDR2 FQGTGA. The DNA of the CDR3 is TGTGCCAGCAGCTGGGACAGGGGCTACGAGCAGTACTTC. This gives the protein CASSWDRGYEQYF.

The chain uses TRBV7-2 and TRBJ1-5; 7 bases match TRBD1. The germline CDR1 and CDR2 sequences are SGHTA and FQGNSA. The CDR3 runs to 15 residues. The V and J ends lost 5 bases and 4 bases, in that order; junction bases with no gene match: 8. The CDR3 sequence is CASSPQGQLNQPQHF. The DNA of the CDR3 is TGTGCCAGCAGCCCCCAGGGACAGCTTAATCAGCCCCAGCATTTT.

The chain recombines TRBV6-5 with TRBJ1-2, with D uncertain. CDR3 length: 14 residues. Per the germline V gene, CDR1 is MNHEY and CDR2 is SVGAGI. V was clipped by 5 bases and J by 1 base, with 11 bases between them. In nucleotides, the CDR3 is TGTGCCAGCAGTCCCGGGGTCTATAACTATGGCTACACCTTC. Its translation: CASSPGVYNYGYTF.

The chain employs TRBV24-1 and TRBJ1-5; D uncertain. Per germline, CDR1 KGHDR and CDR2 SFDVKD. This CDR3 comprises 12 residues. The V end was cut by 7 bases, the J end by 8 bases, with 11 bases between. CDR3 nucleotide sequence: TGTGCCACCAGGGGCTCGCAGGAGCCCCAGCATTTT. This translates into CATRGSQEPQHF.

V gene TRBV3-1 (or the pseudogene TRBV3-2) combines with J gene TRBJ2-1; D is perhaps TRBD1 or TRBD2 (5 bases each). The germline V gene has CDR1 LGHDT and CDR2 YNNKEL (reference sequence). The CDR3 runs 13 residues. V lost 4 bases and J 8 bases, leaving 12 bases between the germline ends. As DNA, the CDR3 is TGTGCCAGCAGCCGTATGGGGGTGGATGAGCAGTTCTTC. Its protein product is CASSRMGVDEQFF.

This chain joins TRBV28 and TRBJ1-2; D might be TRBD1 (6 bases). Germline CDR1 is MDHEN and CDR2 is SYDVKM. The CDR3 is made up of 16 amino acids. Trimming cost V 5 bases and J 6 bases, with 22 bases left between them. This CDR3 reads CASSARGWDNTNGYTF. The CDR3 DNA reads as TGTGCCAGCAGTGCCAGGGGTTGGGACAACACGAATGGCTACACCTTC.

CDR3 in amino acids: CASSSRTSGNEQFF. The CDR3 nucleotides are TGTGCCAGCAGCTCTAGGACTAGCGGCAATGAGCAGTTCTTC. This chain links TRBV11-2 with TRBJ2-1; 10 nucleotides agree with TRBD2. The V gene's germline CDR1 is SGHAT and CDR2 FQNNGV. Trimming took 4 bases from V and 6 from J; bases not matched to a gene: 3. This CDR3 is 14 amino acids long.

This clone was detected only a few times. The rearrangement links TRBV6-4 to TRBJ2-2; possible D gene TRBD2, 5 bases. Germline CDR1 and CDR2: MRHNA and SNTAGT. CDR3 length: 15 residues. The ends were cut back, 0 bases at V and 5 bases at J, with 10 bases in the middle. This chain's CDR3 is CASSDSAGETGELFF. The CDR3 DNA is TGTGCCAGCAGTGACTCGGCTGGGGAGACCGGGGAGCTGTTTTTT.

The chain has TRBV5-1 and TRBJ1-1; 9 bases are shared with TRBD1. This CDR3 comprises 14 residues. CDR1 is SGHRS and CDR2 is YFSETQ in the germline V gene. V dropped 0 bases and J dropped 5; count of bases not matched to a gene: 2. Here the CDR3 reads CASSLADRGTEAFF. CDR3 in DNA: TGCGCCAGCAGCTTGGCCGACAGGGGGACTGAAGCTTTCTTT. The full variable domain, in which reference TRBV5-1 and TRBJ1-1 provide the parts outside the CDR3, is KAGVTQTPRYLIKTRGQQVTLSCSPISGHRSVSWYQQTPGQGLQFLFEYFSETQRNKGNFPGRFSGRQFSNSRSEMNVSTLELGDSALYLCASSLADRGTEAFFGQGTRLTVV.

The CDR3 coding sequence is TGTGCCAGCAGCTTAGATCCAGGTGTGGGTACCAATGAGCAGTTCTTC. Translation gives CASSLDPGVGTNEQFF. The chain joins TRBV11-2 to TRBJ2-1; D remains unclear. The CDR3 spans 16 residues. The V end lost 0 bases, the J end lost 6 bases, and 15 bases lay between the germline ends. Germline lookup yields CDR1 SGHAT and CDR2 FQNNGV.

This rearrangement joins TRBV7-2 to TRBJ2-7; 7 bases are shared with TRBD2. In germline, CDR1 is SGHTA, CDR2 FQGNSA. J was trimmed by 3 bases and V by 0 bases; bases with no gene match: 5. This CDR3 has 15 residues. CDR3 in amino acids: CASSLAGGFVYEQYF. DNA of the CDR3: TGTGCCAGCAGCTTAGCGGGAGGGTTTGTCTACGAGCAGTACTTC.

This chain uses TRBV27 with TRBJ2-7; TRBD1 matches at 9 bases. The V gene end was trimmed by 3 bases and the J gene end by 2 bases; junction bases not matched to a gene: 5. The CDR3 extends over 15 amino acids. The germline gives CDR1 MNHEY, CDR2 SMNVEV (reference sequence). CDR3: CASSFTGQGTYEQYF. CDR3 bases: TGTGCCAGCAGTTTCACGGGACAGGGAACCTACGAGCAGTACTTC.

The V gene is TRBV12-3 or TRBV12-4, the J gene TRBJ1-3; D unresolved. The CDR3 loop spans 12 amino acids. CDR3 in DNA: TGTCTATCAGGCCACTCTGGAAACACCATATATTTT. Residues: CLSGHSGNTIYF.

The chain combines TRBV13 with TRBJ1-1; D is unclear. V was shortened by 1 base and J by 0 bases, with 6 bases between the two germline ends. The CDR3 contains 14 residues. The V gene's germline CDR1 is PRHDT and CDR2 FYEKMQ (reference sequence). The CDR3 loop is CASSLENMNTEAFF. DNA of the CDR3: TGTGCCAGCAGCTTAGAGAACATGAACACTGAAGCTTTCTTT.

The J gene is TRBJ2-3, the V gene TRBV7-9, with 11 positions matching TRBD2. CDR1 and CDR2 from the germline V gene are SEHNR and FQNEAQ (reference sequence). With 0 bases clipped from V and 0 bases from J, the junction kept 5 bases outside the gene matches. The length of the CDR3 is 18 residues. The CDR3 DNA follows: TGTGCCAGCAGCTTAGCGCTGGCTAGCGGGGGGAGCACAGATACGCAGTATTTT. Protein sequence: CASSLALASGGSTDTQYF.

The V gene is TRBV2, the J gene TRBJ2-3; a possible D gene is TRBD2 (6 bases). Trimming took off 3 bases at V and 3 bases at J, with 13 bases between the two ends. Germline V lookup: CDR1 SNHLY, CDR2 FYNNEI. The CDR3 spans 15 residues. For the CDR3, the DNA is TGTGCCAGCAGTGATCGAGCGGGTCAAACAGATACGCAGTATTTT. This encodes CASSDRAGQTDTQYF.

The chain couples TRBV5-4 to TRBJ1-6, with 7 bases identical to TRBD1. V was pared by 4 bases and J by 8 bases, with 12 bases of the junction left unmatched. Germline CDR1 is SGHNT and CDR2 is YYREEE (reference sequence). This CDR3 has 16 amino acids. CDR3 in DNA: TGTGCCAGCAGCCCGGAAAGACAGGGCCTCGATTCACCCCTCCACTTT. This gives the protein CASSPERQGLDSPLHF. Drawing the rest from reference TRBV5-4 and TRBJ1-6, the complete variable domain is ETGVTQSPTHLIKTRGQQVTLRCSSQSGHNTVSWYQQALGQGPQFIFQYYREEENGRGNFPPRFSGLQFPNYSSELNVNALELDDSALYLCASSPERQGLDSPLHFGNGTRLTVT.

The table lists this clone with a count of one. This chain links TRBV15 with TRBJ1-2, with a weak D call TRBD1 (5 bases). CDR3 length equals 13 residues. Germline CDR1 LNHNV, CDR2 YYDKDF (reference sequence). V was shortened by 8 bases and J by 3 bases, with 13 bases between the two germline ends. CDR3 residues: CATLPTDYYGYTF. The DNA of the CDR3 is TGTGCCACCCTCCCGACAGATTACTATGGCTACACCTTC.

The chain links TRBV4-2 to TRBJ1-1; no clear D. This CDR3 is 15 amino acids long. CDR1 LGHNA and CDR2 YNFKEQ come from the germline V gene. The V end was cut by 0 bases, the J end by 1 base, with 9 bases between. CDR3 in amino acids: CASSQERAENTEAFF. In DNA, the CDR3 is TGTGCCAGCAGCCAAGAGAGGGCAGAGAACACTGAAGCTTTCTTT.

CDR3 in DNA: TGTGCCAGCTCACCGGCGGAGACCCAGTACTTC. This encodes CASSPAETQYF. The chain is built from TRBV18 and TRBJ2-5; D ambiguous. V was clipped by 3 bases and J by 5 bases, with 4 bases between them. CDR3 length: 11 residues. Germline CDR1 KGHSH, CDR2 LQKENI.

This chain links TRBV25-1 with TRBJ1-3; TRBD1 matches at 8 bases. Germline V gene data show CDR1 as MGHDK and CDR2 as SYGVNS. Trimming cost V 0 bases and J 3 bases; bases outside gene matches: 10. This CDR3 is built from 18 residues. CDR3: CASSEYIRTTGDGNTIYF. CDR3 bases: TGTGCCAGCAGTGAATATATTCGAACGACAGGGGATGGAAACACCATATATTTT. Filled out from reference TRBV25-1 and TRBJ1-3, the complete variable domain reads EADIYQTPRYLVIGTGKKITLECSQTMGHDKMYWYQQDPGMELHLIHYSYGVNSTEKGDLSSESTVSRIRTEHFPLTLESARPSHTSQYLCASSEYIRTTGDGNTIYFGEGSWLTVV.

This rearrangement joins TRBV10-1 to TRBJ2-7; D is perhaps TRBD1 or TRBD2 (5 bases each). This CDR3 spans 15 amino acids. V lost 0 bases and J lost 4, with 13 bases in between. Germline CDR1 reads WNHNN; CDR2 reads SYGVQD (reference sequence). CDR3 DNA: TGCGCCAGCAGTGAGTCGAGGGGTTATCGTTACGAGCAGTACTTC. It translates to CASSESRGYRYEQYF.